This T cell receptor beta chain was found in a study of cytomegalovirus exposure and HLA in healthy donors. The donors were part of the validation cohort, which consisted of about 120 subjects and was separate from the first cohort of 670 or so subjects. Sequenced by immunoSEQ multiplex PCR; TCRdb stores in-frame clones only, minus some. The sample lists roughly 310,000 clones, roughly 86% seen once, with roughly 0.96% in the top ten. Study outcomes and limitations: Rare TCR sequences dominated, though some public TCRs recurred in many donors. The classifier, whose performance was assessed in both the original and validation cohorts, reportedly diagnosed cytomegalovirus status with high specificity and sensitivity.

Notes on this clone: Antigen: not known.

This TCR was sampled from a man between 25 and 39 years old in good health and CMV-seronegative. Material for sequencing was PBMCs.

CDR3 nucleotides: TGTGCCAGCAGCCCCGAGGTAGCGGGGAACACCGGGGAGCTGTTTTTT. It specifies CASSPEVAGNTGELFF. The chain employs TRBV4-2 and TRBJ2-2, with 7 nucleotides matching TRBD2. The junction had 6 bases not matched to a gene; V was cut back by 4 bases and J by 1 base. The CDR3 runs to 16 residues. Per the germline V gene, CDR1 is LGHNA and CDR2 is YNFKEQ.